Listed here are 20 T cell receptor beta chains from one sample, sequenced in a study of early T cells in non-severe SARS-CoV-2 infection. TCRdb independently ran MiXCR on the 5' RACE reads; one entry per CDR3 protein. This table holds tens of thousands of distinct CDR3 sequences, roughly 12% found once. The sample consisted of whole blood, taken at baseline. These receptors were collected from an adult who was a healthcare worker with PCR-confirmed SARS-CoV-2 infection or an uninfected control (not recorded which).

The chain couples TRBV3-1 to TRBJ2-7; no clear D. This CDR3 has 13 residues. Germline-derived CDR1 and CDR2 are LGHDT and YNNKEL (reference sequence). V was clipped by 7 bases and J by 5 bases, with 15 bases between them. DNA for the CDR3: TGTGCCAGCACTAACACGGGTACCCACGAGCAGTACTTC. Residues: CASTNTGTHEQYF.

This clonotype has more than one count but fewer than ten. This chain joins TRBV7-9 and TRBJ2-3, with 10 bases that match TRBD1. The J segment lost 8 bases and the V segment lost 5 bases, leaving 7 bases of the junction unmatched. Per germline, CDR1 SEHNR and CDR2 FQNEAQ (reference sequence). The CDR3 runs 14 residues. CDR3 DNA sequence: TGTGCCAGCAGCCTGGACAGGGGGTATAGTACGCAGTATTTT. Translating it yields CASSLDRGYSTQYF. Looking up the rest from reference TRBV7-9 and TRBJ2-3 gives the full variable domain: DTGVSQNPRHKITKRGQNVTFRCDPISEHNRLYWYRQTLGQGPEFLTYFQNEAQLEKSRLLSDRFSAERPKGSFSTLEIQRTEQGDSAMYLCASSLDRGYSTQYFGPGTRLTVL.

This clonotype was recorded a few times. J is TRBJ2-1 and V is TRBV3-1, with 12 positions matching TRBD2. The CDR3 has 18 residues. The germline CDR1 and CDR2 sequences are LGHDT and YNNKEL (reference sequence). V gave up 2 bases and J gave up 2 bases; unmatched junction bases: 7. The CDR3 DNA reads as TGTGCCAGCAGCCAAAGTGCTAGCGGGAGGGGGACCTACAATGAGCAGTTCTTC. Translating gives CASSQSASGRGTYNEQFF.

The V gene is TRBV6-2 or TRBV6-3, the J gene TRBJ2-1; 16 bases fit TRBD2. This CDR3 has 17 amino acids. With 6 bases clipped from V and 7 bases from J, the junction kept 9 bases outside the gene matches. Germline CDR1 is MNHEY and CDR2 is SVGEGT. The CDR3: CASRTPGLAGGQNEQFF. In DNA form, the CDR3 reads TGTGCCAGCAGGACGCCGGGACTAGCGGGGGGGCAGAATGAGCAGTTCTTC.

This clonotype has just a few counts. V and J are TRBV5-6 and TRBJ2-1; TRBD2 matches at 7 bases. Germline CDR1 and CDR2: SGHDT and YYEEEE. The length of the CDR3 is 13 residues. Trimming at V came to 4 bases and at J to 6 bases, leaving 4 bases not matched to a gene. The CDR3 sequence is CASSLGEGNEQFF. The CDR3 DNA follows: TGTGCCAGCAGCCTAGGGGAGGGCAATGAGCAGTTCTTC.

This clonotype was counted only a few times. The rearrangement links TRBV6-1 to TRBJ1-1, with D hard to call. Germline-derived CDR1 and CDR2 are MNHNS and SASEGT. V dropped 8 bases and J dropped 4 bases, with 17 bases sitting between them. This CDR3 is built from 14 residues. CDR3 nucleotides: TGTGCCAGCGAGAGAGAACACAAATCCACTGAAGCTTTCTTT. It codes for CASEREHKSTEAFF.

The chain has TRBV3-1 and TRBJ2-5, with 7 bases identical to TRBD2. V shed 1 base and J 5 bases; nucleotides not matched to a gene: 10. This CDR3 comprises 16 residues. The germline CDR1 and CDR2 sequences are LGHDT and YNNKEL (reference sequence). CDR3 sequence (DNA): TGTGCCAGCAGCCAAGGGGGAACTAGCGCGTTGGAGACCCAGTACTTC. Its translation: CASSQGGTSALETQYF.

This clonotype was recorded a few times. The chain employs TRBV30 and TRBJ2-3; TRBD1 agrees at 8 bases. This CDR3 is built from 13 residues. The J segment lost 1 base and the V segment lost 3 bases, leaving 0 bases of the junction unmatched. The germline V gene has CDR1 GTSNPN and CDR2 SVGIG (reference sequence). Here the CDR3 DNA reads TGTGCCTGGAGGGGACAGGGCACAGATACGCAGTATTTT. As protein: CAWRGQGTDTQYF.

This clonotype was found many times. This chain uses TRBV7-9 with TRBJ1-4; the D is unclear. Germline V gives CDR1 SEHNR, CDR2 FQNEAQ (reference sequence). Trimming stripped 3 bases from V and 6 bases from J, with 5 bases between. This CDR3 is built from 12 residues. The CDR3 reads CASSFLDEKLFF. The CDR3 bases are TGTGCCAGCAGCTTCTTGGATGAAAAACTGTTTTTT.

This clonotype was counted between two and nine times. The chain recombines TRBV14 with TRBJ1-1, with TRBD1 matching over 7 bases. CDR1 is SGHDN and CDR2 is FVKESK in the germline V gene. The J segment lost 6 bases and the V segment lost 6 bases, leaving 7 bases of the junction unmatched. This CDR3 comprises 13 residues. CDR3 sequence reads: CASSLQGYAEAFF. Here the CDR3 DNA reads TGTGCCAGCAGTCTACAGGGGTACGCTGAAGCTTTCTTT.

The chain recombines TRBV19 with TRBJ2-3, with D tentatively TRBD1 (5 bases). This CDR3 spans 12 amino acids. The V and J ends lost 6 bases and 5 bases respectively, with 9 bases between them. CDR1 is LNHDA, CDR2 SQIVND, per germline (reference sequence). CDR3 DNA: TGTGCCAGTAGCCAGGGTGGAGATACGCAGTATTTT. The encoded protein is CASSQGGDTQYF.

This clonotype was detected only a few times. V gene TRBV5-1 combines with J gene TRBJ2-5, with D uncertain. The V gene lost 3 bases and the J gene lost 0 bases, with 0 bases spanning the gap. Per the germline V gene, CDR1 is SGHRS and CDR2 is YFSETQ. This CDR3 comprises 11 residues. The CDR3 DNA is TGCGCCAGCAGCTACCAAGAGACCCAGTACTTC. Protein sequence: CASSYQETQYF.

The chain combines TRBV27 with TRBJ2-5; D remains ambiguous. Trimming removed 3 bases at V and 5 bases at J, with 10 bases between. CDR1 MNHEY and CDR2 SMNVEV come from the germline V gene (reference sequence). The length of the CDR3 is 13 residues. The DNA of the CDR3 is TGTGCCAGCAGTTTGGTCCTACGGGAGACCCAGTACTTC. Protein sequence: CASSLVLRETQYF.

This clonotype was counted between two and nine times. V gene TRBV2 combines with J gene TRBJ2-5, with a weak D call TRBD1 (6 bases). This CDR3 contains 14 residues. V was pared by 6 bases and J by 4 bases, with 15 bases between. Germline loops: CDR1 SNHLY, CDR2 FYNNEI. DNA for the CDR3: TGTGCCAGCAGCGTTGGACAGCGAGGAGAGACCCAGTACTTC. Translating it yields CASSVGQRGETQYF.

The V and J genes are TRBV24-1 and TRBJ2-3, with a tentative D call TRBD2 (7 bases). The V end was cut by 3 bases, the J end by 4 bases, with 13 bases between. This CDR3 is 15 amino acids long. Per the germline V gene, CDR1 is KGHDR and CDR2 is SFDVKD. The CDR3 nucleotides read TGTGCCACCAGTGATGTCGGGGGGCGTTCAGATACGCAGTATTTT. Amino acids: CATSDVGGRSDTQYF.

In this sample, this clonotype turned up a few times. This sequence joins TRBV7-2 and TRBJ2-7; unclear D gene. Germline V gene sequence: CDR1 SGHTA, CDR2 FQGNSA. Trimming left V 1 base short and J 5 bases short, with 18 bases between. There are 16 residues in the CDR3. As DNA, the CDR3 is TGTGCCAGCAGCTTAGTGACGGTCGCGTCGGGCCACGAGCAGTACTTC. It is translated as CASSLVTVASGHEQYF.

The table lists this clonotype with many counts. This sequence joins TRBV12-3 or TRBV12-4 and TRBJ1-4; D uncertain. The CDR3 is made up of 12 amino acids. The V and J ends lost 6 bases and 13 bases respectively, with 15 bases between them. CDR3 nucleotides: TGTGCCAGCAGGACGGGGTCCCAGGTACTGTTTTTT. Translation gives CASRTGSQVLFF.

The chain has TRBV5-1 and TRBJ2-3; D gene ambiguous. V was shortened by 0 bases and J by 3 bases, with 20 bases between the two germline ends. The CDR3 has 18 residues. In germline, CDR1 is SGHRS, CDR2 YFSETQ. The CDR3 DNA is TGCGCCAGCAGCTTGGCCATATCGGCCAAGCTGGGGACAGATACGCAGTATTTT. Amino acid sequence: CASSLAISAKLGTDTQYF.

V is TRBV27 and J is TRBJ2-2; possibly TRBD1 for D (7 bases). This CDR3 comprises 14 residues. V lost 11 bases, J lost 4 bases, and 17 bases lay in between. Per germline, CDR1 MNHEY and CDR2 SMNVEV (reference sequence). The CDR3 sequence is CAVGGGAGTGELFF. CDR3 nucleotide sequence: TGTGCCGTAGGAGGGGGCGCGGGCACCGGGGAGCTGTTTTTT.

This clonotype has ten or more counts. The chain carries TRBV7-9 and TRBJ2-7, with 9 positions matching TRBD2. The ends lost 1 base at V and 7 bases at J; junction bases unmatched: 8. Germline V gives CDR1 SEHNR, CDR2 FQNEAQ (reference sequence). The CDR3 covers 15 residues. In nucleotides, the CDR3 is TGTGCCAGCAGCTTAGTGTTAGCGGGAGTTGTTGAGCAGTACTTC. Its protein is CASSLVLAGVVEQYF.